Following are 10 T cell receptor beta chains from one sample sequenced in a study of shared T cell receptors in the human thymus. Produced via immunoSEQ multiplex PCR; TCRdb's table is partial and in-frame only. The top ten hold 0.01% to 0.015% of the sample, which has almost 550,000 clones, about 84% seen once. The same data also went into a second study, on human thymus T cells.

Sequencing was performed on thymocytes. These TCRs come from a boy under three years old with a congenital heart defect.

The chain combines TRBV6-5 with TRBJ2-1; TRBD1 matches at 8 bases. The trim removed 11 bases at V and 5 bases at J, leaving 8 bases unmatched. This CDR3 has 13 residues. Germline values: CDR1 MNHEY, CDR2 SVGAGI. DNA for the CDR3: TGTGCCTCGAGCAGGGGGCAAAACAATGAGCAGTTCTTC. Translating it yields CASSRGQNNEQFF.

This chain's CDR3 is CASGLGRNTEAFF. The CDR3 DNA sequence: TGTGCTAGTGGTTTGGGCAGGAACACTGAAGCTTTCTTT. V and J are TRBV12-5 and TRBJ1-1; D is unresolved. Germline V gene lookup returns CDR1 LGHNT and CDR2 FRNRAP. The CDR3 runs 13 residues. Trimming took off 1 base at V and 1 base at J, with 4 bases between the two ends.

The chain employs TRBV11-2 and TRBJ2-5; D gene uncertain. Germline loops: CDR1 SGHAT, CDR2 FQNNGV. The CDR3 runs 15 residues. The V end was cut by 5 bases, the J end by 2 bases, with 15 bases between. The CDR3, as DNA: TGTGCCAGCAGCCCCGGCGACCAGCGACAAGAGACCCAGTACTTC. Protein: CASSPGDQRQETQYF.

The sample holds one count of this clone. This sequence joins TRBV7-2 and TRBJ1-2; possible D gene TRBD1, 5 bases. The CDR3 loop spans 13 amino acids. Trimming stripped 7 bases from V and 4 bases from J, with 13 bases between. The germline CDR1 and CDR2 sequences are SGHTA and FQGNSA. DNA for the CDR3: TGTGCCAGCACCCAGGACAAGGCCTATGGCTACACCTTC. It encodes CASTQDKAYGYTF.

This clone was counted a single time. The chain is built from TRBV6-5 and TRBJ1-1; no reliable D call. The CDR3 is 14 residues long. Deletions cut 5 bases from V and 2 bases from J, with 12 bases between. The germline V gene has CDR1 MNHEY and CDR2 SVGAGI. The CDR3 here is CASSRRHVNTEAFF. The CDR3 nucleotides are TGTGCCAGCAGTCGACGACACGTAAACACTGAAGCTTTCTTT.

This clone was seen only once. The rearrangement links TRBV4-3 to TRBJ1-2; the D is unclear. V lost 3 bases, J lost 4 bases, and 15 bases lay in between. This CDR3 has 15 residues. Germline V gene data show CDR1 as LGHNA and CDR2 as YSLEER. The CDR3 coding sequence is TGCGCCAGCAGCCACGACCTCGGTTCTAGCTATGGCTACACCTTC. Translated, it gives CASSHDLGSSYGYTF.

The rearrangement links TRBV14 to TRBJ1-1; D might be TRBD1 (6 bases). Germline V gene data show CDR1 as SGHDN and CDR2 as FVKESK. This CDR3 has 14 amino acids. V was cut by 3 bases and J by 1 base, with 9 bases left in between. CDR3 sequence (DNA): TGTGCCAGCAGCCAGAGGGACACGAACACTGAAGCTTTCTTT. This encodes CASSQRDTNTEAFF.

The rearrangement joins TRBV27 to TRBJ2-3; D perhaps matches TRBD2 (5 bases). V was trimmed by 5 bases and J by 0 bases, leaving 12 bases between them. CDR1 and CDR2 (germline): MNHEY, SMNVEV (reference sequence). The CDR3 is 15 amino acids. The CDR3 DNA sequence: TGTGCCAGCAGTATGGGTCGGGAAAGCACAGATACGCAGTATTTT. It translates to CASSMGRESTDTQYF.

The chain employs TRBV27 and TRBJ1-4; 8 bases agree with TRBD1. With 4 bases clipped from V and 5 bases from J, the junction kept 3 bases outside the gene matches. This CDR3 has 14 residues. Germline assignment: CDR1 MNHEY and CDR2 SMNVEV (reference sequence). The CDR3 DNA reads TGTGCCAGCAGTTGCACAGGGGGGAATGAAAAACTGTTTTTT. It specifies CASSCTGGNEKLFF.

As DNA, the CDR3 is TGTGCCAGCAGTGAAACTAGCGGGAAGGATGTCTACGAGCAGTACTTC. This sequence encodes CASSETSGKDVYEQYF. The chain combines TRBV6-4 with TRBJ2-7; 10 bases align to TRBD2. The germline V gene encodes CDR1 MRHNA and CDR2 SNTAGT. The CDR3 spans 16 residues. V shed 3 bases, J shed 3 bases, and the junction held 8 bases outside the gene matches.